Detailed here is one TCR beta chain. Trimming cost V 5 bases and J 8 bases, with 13 bases left between them. The CDR3 extends over 14 amino acids. The data were taken from a study of regulatory T cells in long-lasting Graves disease. Arm-PCR of CDR3 regions and iRepertoire HTBI primers were the basis on which TCR beta libraries were built. One entry per CDR3 protein, called by TCRdb with MiXCR from the multiplex PCR reads. The sample lists 700,000 or so distinct CDR3 sequences; around 30% were seen once. Specified time point: persistent/refractory GD, antithyroid drugs over 5 years with positive TRAb. Extracted RNA from PBMCs served as the source of the TCR library. Patients hailed from an endocrinology department in Xi'an, China.

The rearrangement joins TRBV12-3 or TRBV12-4 to TRBJ1-6; TRBD1 is a possible D gene (6 bases). The TCR was taken from a female donor with Graves disease. The sequencing here drew on peripheral blood mononuclear cells (PBMCs), taken when the disease was refractory, from a patient treated with antithyroid drugs. This CDR3 reads CASSPGQGYSPLHF. As DNA, the CDR3 is TGTGCCAGCAGTCCGGGACAAGGATATTCACCCCTCCACTTT.